The 31 T cell receptor beta chains in this list originate from one sample, sequenced in a study of cytomegalovirus exposure and HLA in healthy donors. The PCR employed 60 Vbeta primers together with 13 Jbeta primers. TCRdb's table, derived via immunoSEQ multiplex PCR, lists solely in-frame clones and lacks some. The sample carries 150,000 to 200,000 clones, around 82% recorded once. Sequenced sample: PBMCs. The receptors derive from a man aged 18 to 29 in good health and CMV-seronegative.

The chain links TRBV2 to TRBJ2-5, with 11 bases that match TRBD1. Germline V lookup: CDR1 SNHLY, CDR2 FYNNEI. J was trimmed by 4 bases and V by 8 bases; bases with no gene match: 6. This CDR3 comprises 14 residues. The CDR3 nucleotides read TGTGCCAGCCTCACGGACAGGGGGCCAGAGACCCAGTACTTC. Its translation: CASLTDRGPETQYF.

This clone was detected once. The genes are TRBV6-4 and TRBJ2-2, with 7 positions matching TRBD2. Trimming took 5 bases from V and 6 from J; bases not matched to a gene: 6. Looked up from germline, CDR1 is MRHNA and CDR2 is SNTAGT. This CDR3 comprises 14 residues. CDR3 sequence reads: CASSYQRDSGELFF. The DNA for the CDR3 is TGTGCCAGCAGTTATCAGCGGGACTCCGGGGAGCTGTTTTTT.

This clone showed up just a few times. The rearrangement uses TRBV19 and TRBJ2-7; TRBD2 aligns across 7 bases. Germline V lookup: CDR1 LNHDA, CDR2 SQIVND (reference sequence). With 2 bases clipped from V and 4 bases from J, the junction kept 11 bases outside the gene matches. There are 16 residues in the CDR3. The CDR3 DNA sequence: TGTGCCAGTAGTATATCCGGGACTAAGTCGGTGTACGAGCAGTACTTC. Protein: CASSISGTKSVYEQYF.

The V gene is TRBV13, the J gene TRBJ2-7; 11 bases are a match to TRBD2. Germline V gives CDR1 PRHDT, CDR2 FYEKMQ (reference sequence). The V and J ends lost 2 bases and 6 bases, in that order; junction bases with no gene match: 6. The CDR3 is made up of 15 amino acids. CDR3 nucleotide sequence: TGTGCCAGCAGCTTAAGGCTAGCGGGAGGCACCGAGCAGTACTTC. This encodes CASSLRLAGGTEQYF.

The CDR3 DNA is TGTGCCAGCAGTGAAGCGCTCCCCGGACAGGGAGGGTACGAGCAGTACTTC. Its protein is CASSEALPGQGGYEQYF. The gene calls are TRBV6-1 and TRBJ2-7, with a tentative D call TRBD1 (8 bases). The germline gives CDR1 MNHNS, CDR2 SASEGT. V was shortened by 0 bases and J by 4 bases, with 19 bases between the two germline ends. This CDR3 is built from 17 residues.

The V and J genes are TRBV4-3 and TRBJ1-2; the match to TRBD1 covers 7 bases. The V gene end was trimmed by 3 bases and the J gene end by 5 bases; junction bases not matched to a gene: 6. Germline V gene data show CDR1 as LGHNA and CDR2 as YSLEER. The CDR3 has 14 residues. The DNA for the CDR3 is TGCGCCAGCAGCCATGGGACAGAGGGGTATGGCTACACCTTC. Protein product: CASSHGTEGYGYTF.

The gene calls are TRBV19 and TRBJ1-2; 7 positions agree with TRBD1. In germline, CDR1 is LNHDA, CDR2 SQIVND (reference sequence). The CDR3 is made up of 13 amino acids. With 4 bases clipped from V and 2 bases from J, the junction kept 1 base outside the gene matches. The CDR3 loop is CASSTGQNYGYTF. The CDR3 DNA follows: TGTGCCAGTAGTACGGGACAGAACTATGGCTACACCTTC.

The V call is TRBV7-2, the J call TRBJ1-5; a weak D match, TRBD1 (6 bases). V was pared by 1 base and J by 0 bases, with 10 bases between. CDR3 length: 16 amino acids. Germline CDR1 reads SGHTA; CDR2 reads FQGNSA. The CDR3 bases are TGTGCCAGCAGCTTAGTTGGGGGGGCTAGCAATCAGCCCCAGCATTTT. Protein sequence: CASSLVGGASNQPQHF.

V is TRBV29-1 and J is TRBJ2-7, with D perhaps TRBD2 (5 bases). V lost 4 bases and J lost 6, with 19 bases in between. The CDR3 runs to 14 residues. The V gene's germline CDR1 is SQVTM and CDR2 ANQGSEA. This CDR3 reads CSVACGPLSPEQYF. In DNA form, the CDR3 reads TGCAGCGTTGCTTGCGGGCCTCTATCTCCCGAGCAGTACTTC.

The chain employs TRBV7-9 and TRBJ2-7; 7 nucleotides align to TRBD1. The CDR3 extends over 15 amino acids. CDR1 and CDR2 from the germline V gene are SEHNR and FQNEAQ (reference sequence). Losses at the gene ends were 3 bases for V and 0 bases for J; bases not matched to a gene: 5. This CDR3 is CASSFSDRSSYEQYF. CDR3 sequence (DNA): TGTGCCAGCAGCTTCTCGGACAGGAGCTCCTACGAGCAGTACTTC.

The CDR3 loop is CASSPQVQDTEAFF. CDR3 nucleotide sequence: TGTGCCAGCAGCCCTCAGGTGCAAGACACTGAAGCTTTCTTT. This chain joins TRBV7-2 and TRBJ1-1, with D unresolved. The CDR3 loop spans 14 amino acids. The germline gives CDR1 SGHTA, CDR2 FQGNSA. V was shortened by 5 bases and J by 3 bases, with 13 bases between the two germline ends.

The chain joins TRBV7-9 to TRBJ2-7; tentative D call: TRBD1 (6 bases). Germline lookup yields CDR1 SEHNR and CDR2 FQNEAQ (reference sequence). Trimming shortened V by 5 bases and J by 4 bases, and 9 bases separated the two germline ends. This CDR3 is built from 12 residues. The CDR3 protein is CASSQGGYEQYF. The CDR3 DNA reads as TGTGCCAGCAGCCAAGGGGGTTACGAGCAGTACTTC.

V is TRBV10-3 and J is TRBJ2-5, with D perhaps matching TRBD1 (5 bases). The end of the DNA fits TRBJ2-7 better, so the J call may be wrong. Germline CDR1 is ENHRY and CDR2 is SYGVKD. This CDR3 spans 14 amino acids. The CDR3 DNA reads TGTGCCATCAGTGAGTCGTCAGGGTTCTACGAGCAGTACTTC. It specifies CAISESSGFYEQYF.

The chain carries TRBV7-3 and TRBJ2-1, with a weak D call TRBD2 (6 bases). V lost 0 bases, J lost 1 base, and 16 bases lay in between. The germline V gene encodes CDR1 SGHTA and CDR2 FQGTGA. The CDR3 spans 18 residues. This chain's CDR3 is CASSLTGRIGGSYNEQFF. CDR3 bases: TGTGCCAGCAGCTTAACGGGTCGTATCGGGGGTTCCTACAATGAGCAGTTCTTC.

This clone showed up just once. The CDR3 here is CASSDLQPQHF. As DNA, the CDR3 is TGTGCCAGCAGTGACCTCCAGCCCCAGCATTTT. The gene calls are TRBV6-1 and TRBJ1-5; D gene ambiguous. The ends were cut back, 3 bases at V and 7 bases at J, with 4 bases in the middle. CDR3 size: 11 residues. Germline lookup yields CDR1 MNHNS and CDR2 SASEGT.

The chain has TRBV7-2 and TRBJ1-2; 9 nucleotides line up with TRBD1. Germline values: CDR1 SGHTA, CDR2 FQGNSA. The CDR3 contains 14 residues. V lost 5 bases and J lost 4; bases outside the gene matches: 5. This chain's CDR3 is CASSQQGAVYGYTF. The CDR3 bases are TGTGCCAGCAGCCAACAGGGGGCGGTCTATGGCTACACCTTC.

This rearrangement joins TRBV19 to TRBJ2-7; a possible D gene is TRBD2 (6 bases). The V gene lost 6 bases and the J gene lost 2 bases, with 17 bases spanning the gap. Germline values: CDR1 LNHDA, CDR2 SQIVND (reference sequence). CDR3 length equals 15 residues. The CDR3 loop is CASRRTNGGPYEQYF. The CDR3 bases are TGTGCCAGTAGACGGACCAACGGGGGACCCTACGAGCAGTACTTC. Based on the CDR3 plus reference TRBV19 and TRBJ2-7, the full variable domain is DGGITQSPKYLFRKEGQNVTLSCEQNLNHDAMYWYRQDPGQGLRLIYYSQIVNDFQKGDIAEGYSVSREKKESFPLTVTSAQKNPTAFYLCASRRTNGGPYEQYFGPGTRLTVT.

This chain connects TRBV4-3 to TRBJ2-2; 8 bases line up with TRBD2. Per germline, CDR1 LGHNA and CDR2 YSLEER. The CDR3 contains 16 residues. The J segment lost 4 bases and the V segment lost 1 base, leaving 5 bases of the junction unmatched. The CDR3 coding sequence is TGCGCCAGCAGCCAAGCAGAGCGGGGGTTCACCGGGGAGCTGTTTTTT. Translation: CASSQAERGFTGELFF.

This rearrangement joins TRBV19 to TRBJ1-2, with D perhaps matching TRBD1 (5 bases). CDR3 length equals 16 residues. The germline V and J ends were trimmed by 3 bases and 5 bases, with 19 bases remaining between them. Germline CDR1 LNHDA, CDR2 SQIVND (reference sequence). CDR3 nucleotide sequence: TGTGCCAGTAGTATGGGATACGGCAGGGAAGGATATGGCTACACCTTC. This codes for CASSMGYGREGYGYTF.

This clone was recorded only once. The chain recombines TRBV2 with TRBJ2-1; 12 bases fit TRBD2. Germline CDR1 reads SNHLY; CDR2 reads FYNNEI. The V segment lost 6 bases and the J segment 10 bases; nucleotides outside the gene matches: 13. The length of the CDR3 is 16 residues. CDR3 sequence (DNA): TGTGCCAGCAGCGTCTCTAGCGGGAGGGCCGCGGGGGAGCAGTTCTTC. Its translation is CASSVSSGRAAGEQFF.

This chain uses TRBV7-8 with TRBJ2-1; 10 bases line up with TRBD2. V shed 3 bases and J 9 bases; nucleotides not matched to a gene: 8. The CDR3 sequence is 15 residues long. Germline-derived CDR1 and CDR2 are SGHVS and FQNEAQ. The CDR3 loop reads CASSFLAGDIGEQFF. The CDR3 region has the DNA TGTGCCAGCAGCTTCCTAGCGGGAGACATTGGTGAGCAGTTCTTC.

The DNA for the CDR3 is TGTGCCAGCTCAAACGCAGGGGGCAATCAGCCCCAGCATTTT. Amino acids: CASSNAGGNQPQHF. The chain carries TRBV18 and TRBJ1-5; D is perhaps TRBD1 (6 bases). CDR1 is KGHSH, CDR2 LQKENI, per germline. This CDR3 has 14 amino acids. Trimming took off 5 bases at V and 2 bases at J, with 10 bases between the two ends.

The gene calls are TRBV25-1 and TRBJ2-1; D gene ambiguous. The CDR3 covers 12 residues. Germline V lookup: CDR1 MGHDK, CDR2 SYGVNS. V shed 2 bases and J shed 8 bases, with 7 bases lying between them. CDR3 nucleotide sequence: TGTGCCAGCAGTGAAAGAAGAGATGAGCAGTTCTTC. Its protein is CASSERRDEQFF.

The V call is TRBV4-3, the J call TRBJ2-2, with TRBD2 matching 8 bases. CDR3 length: 18 residues. The V and J ends lost 4 bases and 4 bases, in that order; junction bases with no gene match: 14. In germline, CDR1 is LGHNA, CDR2 YSLEER. The CDR3 bases are TGCGCCAGCAGCCGCCATATTCCGGGACTAGTAAGCACCGGGGAGCTGTTTTTT. Translation: CASSRHIPGLVSTGELFF.

The V call is TRBV10-2, the J call TRBJ2-2, with D hard to call. V was shortened by 5 bases and J by 7 bases, with 5 bases between the two germline ends. Looked up from germline, CDR1 is WSHSY and CDR2 is SAAADI. This CDR3 has 11 residues. The CDR3 DNA reads as TGCGCCAGCAGTAGAGGCGGGGAGCTGTTTTTT. Amino acids: CASSRGGELFF.

Turning to this clone: The same CDR3 is also encoded by other DNA sequences in this sample. This chain connects TRBV7-3 to TRBJ2-1; 9 bases agree with TRBD2. The ends lost 5 bases at V and 9 bases at J; junction bases unmatched: 11. The CDR3 totals 15 residues. The germline CDR1 and CDR2 sequences are SGHTA and FQGTGA. CDR3 sequence: CASSPLAGGSGEQFF. CDR3 DNA: TGTGCCAGCAGCCCCTTGGCGGGAGGGTCGGGTGAGCAGTTCTTC.

This chain joins TRBV15 and TRBJ2-1; 8 bases map to TRBD2. The CDR3 consists of 16 residues. V shed 0 bases, J shed 6 bases, and the junction held 7 bases outside the gene matches. Germline assignment: CDR1 LNHNV and CDR2 YYDKDF (reference sequence). As DNA, the CDR3 is TGTGCCACCAGCAGAGAGACAGCGGGGGCGCTCAATGAGCAGTTCTTC. Translation gives CATSRETAGALNEQFF.

The rearrangement uses TRBV28 and TRBJ1-6; D remains unclear. This CDR3 contains 15 residues. V was clipped by 5 bases and J by 0 bases, with 8 bases between them. CDR1 and CDR2 from the germline V gene are MDHEN and SYDVKM. CDR3 bases: TGTGCCAGCAGTATACTTAGCTCCTATAATTCACCCCTCCACTTT. Protein product: CASSILSSYNSPLHF.

The table lists this clone with a few counts. V usage is TRBV29-1 and J usage is TRBJ1-2; possibly TRBD1 for D (6 bases). Deletions cut 7 bases from V and 6 bases from J, with 18 bases between. CDR1 is SQVTM and CDR2 is ANQGSEA in the germline V gene. The CDR3 extends over 13 amino acids. This chain's CDR3 is CSASQGRINGYTF. The CDR3 nucleotides are TGCAGCGCTTCACAGGGTAGAATTAATGGCTACACCTTC.

This clone came up a few times. The chain links TRBV30 to TRBJ2-1; D ambiguous. Trimming left V 0 bases short and J 5 bases short, with 11 bases between. CDR1 is GTSNPN, CDR2 SVGIG, per germline (reference sequence). The CDR3 consists of 14 residues. The CDR3 region has the DNA TGTGCCTGGAGTGTTTTAGCACTCAACAATGAGCAGTTCTTC. The encoded protein is CAWSVLALNNEQFF.

The chain is built from TRBV7-2 and TRBJ2-7, with 8 bases fitting TRBD2. V shed 5 bases, J shed 2 bases, and the junction held 11 bases outside the gene matches. The length of the CDR3 is 16 residues. Germline assignment: CDR1 SGHTA and CDR2 FQGNSA. Written as DNA, the CDR3 is TGTGCCAGCAGCCCCGAGGTCCTAGCGGGTACCTACGAGCAGTACTTC. Translated, it gives CASSPEVLAGTYEQYF.